Following are 28 T cell receptor beta chains from one sample sequenced in a study of blood T cell repertoires in COVID-19. Sequencing was performed with immunoSEQ multiplex PCR; in TCRdb, only in-frame clones are kept and a portion is missing. The sample has about 49,000 clones, over 90% seen once. The source material was peripheral blood. The source of these receptors is a man aged 55 to 70 with COVID-19, enrolled during active disease.

This chain links TRBV28 with TRBJ1-1; D ambiguous. Germline V gene lookup returns CDR1 MDHEN and CDR2 SYDVKM. The CDR3 is 13 amino acids. Between the trimmed V and J ends, which lost 2 bases and 6 bases, there was a span of 10 bases. For the CDR3, the DNA is TGTGCCAGCAGTTTAATGAACGGGGCTGAAGCTTTCTTT. Its protein is CASSLMNGAEAFF.

This chain links TRBV7-6 with TRBJ1-6; the D gene is possibly TRBD1 (5 bases). V was pared by 5 bases and J by 7 bases, with 15 bases between. The CDR3 is made up of 15 amino acids. Germline values: CDR1 SGHVS, CDR2 FNYEAQ. The CDR3 nucleotides are TGTGCCAGCAGCCCAAGGCAGGGAGGGAATTCACCCCTCCACTTT. Protein sequence: CASSPRQGGNSPLHF.

This clone appeared once. This sequence joins TRBV6-6 and TRBJ1-1, with D unclear. This CDR3 is 11 amino acids long. Trimming cost V 8 bases and J 1 base, with 5 bases left between them. Germline CDR1 reads MNHNY; CDR2 reads SVGAGI (reference sequence). DNA for the CDR3: TGTGCCAGCGAGCGGAACACTGAAGCTTTCTTT. It encodes CASERNTEAFF.

J is TRBJ2-2 and V is TRBV19; no definite D call. Trimming took off 5 bases at V and 4 bases at J, with 11 bases between the two ends. Germline lookup yields CDR1 LNHDA and CDR2 SQIVND (reference sequence). This CDR3 spans 14 amino acids. The CDR3 region is CASSSPSVTGELFF. As DNA, the CDR3 is TGTGCCAGTAGTTCCCCATCGGTCACCGGGGAGCTGTTTTTT.

This chain connects TRBV7-9 to TRBJ1-3; tentative D call: TRBD1 (5 bases). The V gene lost 4 bases and the J gene lost 3 bases, with 13 bases spanning the gap. Germline loops: CDR1 SEHNR, CDR2 FQNEAQ (reference sequence). The CDR3 totals 15 residues. CDR3 DNA sequence: TGTGCCAGCAGCTCCCTAGGGGCAAGTGGAAACACCATATATTTT. Translation gives CASSSLGASGNTIYF.

This chain joins TRBV18 and TRBJ1-5, with D maybe TRBD1 (6 bases). This CDR3 is 14 amino acids long. The V end was cut by 2 bases, the J end by 7 bases, with 12 bases between. Per germline, CDR1 KGHSH and CDR2 LQKENI. CDR3 residues: CASSPGRGGQPQHF. Here the CDR3 DNA reads TGTGCCAGCTCACCAGGGAGGGGGGGCCAGCCCCAGCATTTT. Looking up the rest from reference TRBV18 and TRBJ1-5 gives the full variable domain: NAGVMQNPRHLVRRRGQEARLRCSPMKGHSHVYWYRQLPEEGLKFMVYLQKENIIDESGMPKERFSAEFPKEGPSILRIQQVVRGDSAAYFCASSPGRGGQPQHFGDGTRLSIL.

This rearrangement joins TRBV6-5 to TRBJ2-7; 10 bases match TRBD2. The CDR3 spans 13 residues. The V segment lost 6 bases and the J segment 6 bases; nucleotides outside the gene matches: 5. Germline V gene sequence: CDR1 MNHEY, CDR2 SVGAGI. The CDR3 here is CASSFSSGGEQYF. The CDR3 DNA reads as TGTGCCAGCAGCTTTTCTAGCGGGGGCGAGCAGTACTTC.

The table lists this clone with a count of one. The genes are TRBV9 and TRBJ1-1; D uncertain. This CDR3 has 15 residues. Germline V gene lookup returns CDR1 SGDLS and CDR2 YYNGEE. V lost 4 bases and J lost 6, with 19 bases in between. In nucleotides, the CDR3 is TGTGCCAGCAGCCCCGGGGATCCCTATAGACCTGAAGCTTTCTTT. Translated: CASSPGDPYRPEAFF.

The chain employs TRBV5-1 and TRBJ1-3; TRBD1 matches 7 bases. Germline CDR1 SGHRS, CDR2 YFSETQ. Losses at the gene ends were 0 bases for V and 0 bases for J; bases not matched to a gene: 6. There are 17 residues in the CDR3. This CDR3 reads CASSLGGTANSGNTIYF. CDR3 nucleotide sequence: TGCGCCAGCAGCTTGGGTGGGACAGCGAACTCTGGAAACACCATATATTTT.

V is TRBV7-6 and J is TRBJ1-5; 12 positions match TRBD1. This CDR3 region has 15 residues. From germline, CDR1 is SGHVS and CDR2 FNYEAQ. Trimming took 5 bases from V and 7 from J; bases not matched to a gene: 6. The CDR3 spells CASSKPGQGAQPQHF. CDR3 bases: TGTGCCAGCAGCAAACCGGGACAGGGGGCCCAGCCCCAGCATTTT. Full variable domain (remainder filled in from reference TRBV7-6 and TRBJ1-5): GAGVSQSPRYKVTKRGQDVALRCDPISGHVSLYWYRQALGQGPEFLTYFNYEAQQDKSGLPNDRFSAERPEGSISTLTIQRTEQRDSAMYRCASSKPGQGAQPQHFGDGTRLSIL.

This chain links TRBV4-1 with TRBJ2-7; D is uncertain. The CDR3 totals 14 residues. Germline CDR1 MGHRA, CDR2 YSYEKL. Trimming took off 0 bases at V and 0 bases at J, with 6 bases between the two ends. The CDR3 is CASSQDGGSYEQYF. The CDR3, as DNA: TGCGCCAGCAGCCAAGATGGCGGCTCCTACGAGCAGTACTTC.

This rearrangement joins TRBV27 to TRBJ2-7; a possible D gene is TRBD2 (5 bases). Trimming removed 3 bases at V and 2 bases at J, with 14 bases between. CDR3 size: 15 residues. From germline, CDR1 is MNHEY and CDR2 SMNVEV (reference sequence). CDR3 DNA: TGTGCCAGCAGTTTTCGACGGGGTACCCCCTACGAGCAGTACTTC. Amino acids: CASSFRRGTPYEQYF.

The chain couples TRBV18 to TRBJ2-5; 7 bases map to TRBD1. CDR3 length: 13 residues. Trimming cost V 6 bases and J 5 bases; bases outside gene matches: 6. Germline CDR1 KGHSH, CDR2 LQKENI. DNA for the CDR3: TGTGCCAGCTCCCCCCAGGGGGTTGAGACCCAGTACTTC. Protein product: CASSPQGVETQYF.

The chain is built from TRBV15 and TRBJ1-4; possible D gene TRBD1, 6 bases. Between the trimmed V and J ends, which lost 0 bases and 3 bases, there was a span of 17 bases. The germline CDR1 and CDR2 sequences are LNHNV and YYDKDF (reference sequence). The CDR3 consists of 18 residues. The CDR3 region has the DNA TGTGCCACCAGCAGAGATATGGGGGGGCGCGGGGCTAATGAAAAACTGTTTTTT. It is translated as CATSRDMGGRGANEKLFF.

This chain links TRBV15 with TRBJ1-5; D call uncertain. The length of the CDR3 is 13 residues. With 0 bases removed from V and 7 bases from J, the gap between germline ends came to 7 bases. Germline CDR1 and CDR2: LNHNV and YYDKDF (reference sequence). The CDR3 DNA reads as TGTGCCACCAGCAGAGATGTATCCCAGCCCCAGCATTTT. As protein: CATSRDVSQPQHF.

CDR3 residues: CATLETEYGYTF. CDR3 nucleotides: TGTGCCACCCTCGAGACAGAATATGGCTACACCTTC. The chain couples TRBV18 to TRBJ1-2, with D perhaps TRBD1 (5 bases). V gave up 10 bases and J gave up 5 bases, with 14 bases separating them. The CDR3 runs to 12 residues. Germline V lookup: CDR1 KGHSH, CDR2 LQKENI.

This sequence joins TRBV14 and TRBJ1-4; D not certain. V was trimmed by 8 bases and J by 4 bases, leaving 17 bases between them. Germline values: CDR1 SGHDN, CDR2 FVKESK. The CDR3 is 15 amino acids. The CDR3 loop reads CASPTEGCLNEKLFF. As DNA, the CDR3 is TGTGCCAGCCCCACCGAGGGTTGCCTTAATGAAAAACTGTTTTTT.

This rearrangement joins TRBV9 to TRBJ2-7; TRBD2 matches at 9 bases. The germline V gene encodes CDR1 SGDLS and CDR2 YYNGEE. V lost 1 base and J lost 6; bases outside the gene matches: 5. The CDR3 length is 14 residues. This CDR3 reads CASSVIAGDGEQYF. The CDR3 DNA reads as TGTGCCAGCAGCGTAATAGCGGGAGACGGCGAGCAGTACTTC.

The rearrangement uses TRBV2 and TRBJ1-2; 7 bases line up with TRBD1. This CDR3 spans 12 amino acids. The ends lost 6 bases at V and 11 bases at J; junction bases unmatched: 9. The germline gives CDR1 SNHLY, CDR2 FYNNEI. The CDR3 protein is CASRRDRSGYTF. The DNA of the CDR3 is TGTGCCAGCAGGCGGGACAGATCGGGATACACCTTC.

J is TRBJ1-3 and V is TRBV6-5; a weak D match, TRBD1 (6 bases). Trimming removed 4 bases from V and 0 bases from J, with 10 bases in between. Germline values: CDR1 MNHEY, CDR2 SVGAGI. The CDR3 is made up of 15 amino acids. The CDR3 DNA follows: TGTGCCAGCAGTTCGGACAGATACTCTGGAAACACCATATATTTT. Residues: CASSSDRYSGNTIYF.

V is TRBV2 and J is TRBJ2-7; 9 nucleotides align to TRBD1. V lost 6 bases to trimming and J lost 2 bases; unmatched junction nucleotides: 11. CDR3 length: 16 amino acids. Germline loops: CDR1 SNHLY, CDR2 FYNNEI. For the CDR3, the DNA is TGTGCCAGCAGACGGGACAGGGCCGGGGCCACCTACGAGCAGTACTTC. Its translation: CASRRDRAGATYEQYF.

V and J are TRBV19 and TRBJ1-5; D gene uncertain. Trimming removed 7 bases at V and 6 bases at J, with 13 bases between. The CDR3 spans 13 residues. Germline CDR1 is LNHDA and CDR2 is SQIVND (reference sequence). The CDR3 reads CASNAGISQPQHF. The CDR3 DNA reads as TGTGCCAGTAACGCAGGAATTAGTCAGCCCCAGCATTTT.

CDR3 protein: CASSELANSPLHF. The CDR3 coding sequence is TGTGCCAGCAGTGAACTGGCTAATTCACCCCTCCACTTT. The V call is TRBV2, the J call TRBJ1-6; D not certain. This CDR3 spans 13 amino acids. V shed 2 bases and J shed 6 bases, with 5 bases lying between them. CDR1 and CDR2 (germline): SNHLY, FYNNEI.

The chain carries TRBV11-2 and TRBJ1-6, with 8 nucleotides matching TRBD1. This CDR3 spans 14 amino acids. V lost 5 bases and J lost 9; bases outside the gene matches: 6. Germline V lookup: CDR1 SGHAT, CDR2 FQNNGV. The CDR3, as DNA: TGTGCCAGCAGCACGAGGACAGGGATTTCACCCCTCCACTTT. Protein: CASSTRTGISPLHF.

CDR3 region: CAISEWDRGKTDTQYF. The CDR3 nucleotides are TGTGCCATCAGTGAATGGGACAGGGGAAAAACAGATACGCAGTATTTT. The chain has TRBV10-3 and TRBJ2-3, with TRBD1 matching 10 bases. Germline CDR1 reads ENHRY; CDR2 reads SYGVKD. The V gene end was trimmed by 3 bases and the J gene end by 3 bases; junction bases not matched to a gene: 6. The CDR3 sequence is 16 residues long.

CDR3 nucleotide sequence: TGTGCCAGCTCACCACCGGGCGGAAACACCATATATTTT. It specifies CASSPPGGNTIYF. The chain carries TRBV18 and TRBJ1-3; D unclear. The CDR3 consists of 13 residues. V lost 0 bases and J 4 bases, leaving 4 bases between the germline ends. Germline V gives CDR1 KGHSH, CDR2 LQKENI.

The rearrangement uses TRBV11-3 and TRBJ2-2; TRBD1 aligns across 7 bases. Per germline, CDR1 SGHNT and CDR2 YENEEA. Germline trimming cut 5 bases from V and 6 bases from J; bases unmatched to any gene: 6. The CDR3 sequence is 14 residues long. The CDR3 spells CASSTRQGAGELFF. Here the CDR3 DNA reads TGTGCCAGCAGCACCAGACAGGGAGCCGGGGAGCTGTTTTTT.

The chain carries TRBV6-4 and TRBJ1-1; 12 positions match TRBD1. With 5 bases clipped from V and 1 base from J, the junction kept 8 bases outside the gene matches. The germline CDR1 and CDR2 sequences are MRHNA and SNTAGT. The CDR3 runs to 17 residues. The CDR3 reads CASSWDRGRLGNTEAFF. The CDR3 coding sequence is TGTGCCAGCAGTTGGGACAGGGGGCGACTGGGGAACACTGAAGCTTTCTTT.